A single sample gave rise to the 14 T cell receptor beta chains below, sequenced in a study of T cells in Graves' hyperthyroidism and ophthalmopathy. TCR beta CDR3 region amplification was performed from RNA transcripts. First-round RT-PCR of the TCR CDR3 relied on the HTBI primer set. A single record per CDR3 protein comes from TCRdb applying MiXCR to the multiplex PCR reads. The sample holds about 530,000 distinct CDR3 sequences; 17% are singletons and the top ten take approximately 16%. What was sequenced was blood. The receptors were sampled from a young woman with Graves' ophthalmopathy.

The chain is built from TRBV27 and TRBJ1-2; tentative D call: TRBD1 (6 bases). Trimming cost V 9 bases and J 6 bases, with 17 bases left between them. Germline CDR1 is MNHEY and CDR2 is SMNVEV (reference sequence). The CDR3 length is 13 residues. As DNA, the CDR3 is TGTGCCAGTACAGGGACTCCCCCGAATGGCTACACCTTC. Translated: CASTGTPPNGYTF.

V is TRBV3-1 and J is TRBJ2-5; D uncertain. Germline V CDR1 and CDR2: LGHDT, YNNKEL (reference sequence). Trimming removed 0 bases at V and 1 base at J, with 9 bases between. The CDR3 contains 15 residues. The CDR3, as DNA: TGTGCCAGCAGCCAAGACCGGGCAGTCCAAGAGACCCAGTACTTC. Translated: CASSQDRAVQETQYF.

V is TRBV2 and J is TRBJ1-5; D perhaps matches TRBD1 (5 bases). The CDR3 totals 14 residues. CDR1 and CDR2 from the germline V gene are SNHLY and FYNNEI. The V end was cut by 6 bases, the J end by 6 bases, with 15 bases between. CDR3 sequence (DNA): TGTGCCAGCAGCCCCAGGGCGATCGGTCAGCCCCAGCATTTT. This sequence encodes CASSPRAIGQPQHF. Full variable domain (missing parts from reference TRBV2 and TRBJ1-5): EPEVTQTPSHQVTQMGQEVILRCVPISNHLYFYWYRQILGQKVEFLVSFYNNEISEKSEIFDDQFSVERPDGSNFTLKIRSTKLEDSAMYFCASSPRAIGQPQHFGDGTRLSIL.

The chain recombines TRBV5-4 with TRBJ2-1, with D maybe TRBD1 (5 bases). Trimming took 4 bases from V and 7 from J, leaving 12 bases between them. The CDR3 has 13 amino acids. Germline V gene data show CDR1 as SGHNT and CDR2 as YYREEE (reference sequence). The CDR3 region has the DNA TGTGCCAGCAGCGTCAGGGTGAAGAATGAGCAGTTCTTC. The encoded protein is CASSVRVKNEQFF.

To note about this clonotype: One base away lies a much larger clone, so this may be a sequencing read error. The chain couples TRBV29-1 to TRBJ1-1; D gene ambiguous. Germline values: CDR1 SQVTM, CDR2 ANQGSEA. Trimming shortened V by 4 bases and J by 0 bases, and 9 bases separated the two germline ends. This CDR3 region has 13 residues. The CDR3 DNA reads as TGCAGCGTTGGTGGAAGGTTGAACACTGAAGCTTTCTTT. It encodes CSVGGRLNTEAFF.

This clonotype was seen only a few times. The V gene is TRBV6-1, the J gene TRBJ2-5; D may be TRBD1 (5 bases). The germline V and J ends were trimmed by 8 bases and 2 bases, with 18 bases remaining between them. Germline CDR1 is MNHNS and CDR2 is SASEGT. CDR3 length equals 15 residues. The CDR3 region is CASGRQSRRQETQYF. As DNA, the CDR3 is TGTGCCAGCGGGCGACAGTCGAGAAGACAAGAGACCCAGTACTTC.

This sequence joins TRBV5-4 and TRBJ2-7, with D uncertain. The CDR3 covers 15 residues. V dropped 3 bases and J dropped 0 bases, with 13 bases sitting between them. The germline V gene encodes CDR1 SGHNT and CDR2 YYREEE (reference sequence). The CDR3 region is CASSSDWGSSYEQYF. The CDR3 nucleotides read TGTGCCAGCAGCTCCGATTGGGGAAGCTCCTACGAGCAGTACTTC.

This clonotype was found once. The rearrangement uses TRBV10-3 and TRBJ2-3, with 7 bases that match TRBD1. V lost 3 bases and J lost 5; bases outside the gene matches: 8. From germline, CDR1 is ENHRY and CDR2 SYGVKD. The CDR3 runs to 15 residues. CDR3 region: CAISDTTGVEDTQYF. CDR3 bases: TGTGCCATCAGTGATACAACAGGGGTTGAAGATACGCAGTATTTT.

This clonotype was counted ten times or more. V and J are TRBV6-1 and TRBJ1-1; possible D gene TRBD1, 6 bases. This CDR3 has 16 residues. Germline lookup yields CDR1 MNHNS and CDR2 SASEGT. The V end lost 5 bases, the J end lost 1 base, and 17 bases lay between the germline ends. The CDR3 DNA follows: TGTGCCAGCAGTTGGGACCGGGACAACCCGAACACTGAAGCTTTCTTT. Residues: CASSWDRDNPNTEAFF.

The chain is built from TRBV5-4 and TRBJ2-7; TRBD2 agrees at 8 bases. The CDR3 is made up of 14 amino acids. Trimming removed 5 bases from V and 6 bases from J; junction bases left unmatched: 10. The germline CDR1 and CDR2 sequences are SGHNT and YYREEE (reference sequence). The DNA of the CDR3 is TGTGCCAGCAGACCGGGACTAGATTCGGGCGAGCAGTACTTC. This codes for CASRPGLDSGEQYF. The full variable domain, its missing parts supplied by reference TRBV5-4 and TRBJ2-7, is ETGVTQSPTHLIKTRGQQVTLRCSSQSGHNTVSWYQQALGQGPQFIFQYYREEENGRGNFPPRFSGLQFPNYSSELNVNALELDDSALYLCASRPGLDSGEQYFGPGTRLTVT.

The genes are TRBV19 and TRBJ2-2; D is uncertain. Trimming removed 10 bases from V and 1 base from J, with 7 bases in between. The CDR3 is made up of 12 amino acids. Germline CDR1 and CDR2: LNHDA and SQIVND (reference sequence). CDR3 region: CAITLNTGELFF. The CDR3 DNA is TGTGCCATCACTTTGAACACCGGGGAGCTGTTTTTT.

V usage is TRBV5-5 and J usage is TRBJ2-7; D is ambiguous. The germline V gene encodes CDR1 SGHKS and CDR2 YYEKEE (reference sequence). The length of the CDR3 is 17 residues. V lost 0 bases and J lost 0, with 16 bases in between. The CDR3 DNA follows: TGTGCCAGCAGCTTGGAGCCGGAAGGACGTAGCTCCTACGAGCAGTACTTC. This sequence encodes CASSLEPEGRSSYEQYF.

This clonotype was seen a handful of times. CDR3 sequence (DNA): TGTGCCAGCAACTACAGGGGTTACCAAGAGACCCAGTACTTC. This codes for CASNYRGYQETQYF. This chain connects TRBV5-8 to TRBJ2-5; the match to TRBD1 covers 7 bases. Germline V gene data show CDR1 as SGHTS and CDR2 as YDEGEE. V was clipped by 6 bases and J by 0 bases; unmatched bases: 5. This CDR3 is 14 amino acids long.

This clonotype was detected a few times. This sequence joins TRBV30 and TRBJ1-4; D is possibly TRBD1 (5 bases). Germline V CDR1 and CDR2: GTSNPN, SVGIG (reference sequence). The CDR3 contains 16 residues. Trimming cost V 0 bases and J 9 bases, with 20 bases left between them. CDR3 coding DNA: TGTGCCTGGAGTGTTCTAATAACGGGACGGGGGAAAAAACTGTTTTTT. This codes for CAWSVLITGRGKKLFF.